This entry features one T cell receptor (beta chain) sequence. Its antigen remains unknown. This sample is part of a study of monozygotic twins with inflammatory bowel disease. Study observations and caveats: Evidence failed to back one strong IBD-linked signal or clonotype.

The CDR3 is made up of 15 amino acids. Germline CDR1 is MNHEY and CDR2 is SMNVEV (reference sequence). Molecular identifiers with 6-nucleotide sample barcodes were added during cDNA synthesis via template switching. Both TCRalpha and TCRbeta cDNA were subjected to two nested PCRs lasting around 15 and 10 cycles. Reprocessing the 5' RACE reads, TCRdb reports a single entry for every CDR3 protein and omits DNA. The listing contains about 380,000 distinct CDR3 sequences. The V call is TRBV27, the J call TRBJ2-2. The specimen was blood. This clonotype originated in a human donor with ulcerative colitis or Crohn's disease, or a healthy co-twin of an affected twin (not recorded which). This CDR3 reads CASSLSGTNTGELFF.